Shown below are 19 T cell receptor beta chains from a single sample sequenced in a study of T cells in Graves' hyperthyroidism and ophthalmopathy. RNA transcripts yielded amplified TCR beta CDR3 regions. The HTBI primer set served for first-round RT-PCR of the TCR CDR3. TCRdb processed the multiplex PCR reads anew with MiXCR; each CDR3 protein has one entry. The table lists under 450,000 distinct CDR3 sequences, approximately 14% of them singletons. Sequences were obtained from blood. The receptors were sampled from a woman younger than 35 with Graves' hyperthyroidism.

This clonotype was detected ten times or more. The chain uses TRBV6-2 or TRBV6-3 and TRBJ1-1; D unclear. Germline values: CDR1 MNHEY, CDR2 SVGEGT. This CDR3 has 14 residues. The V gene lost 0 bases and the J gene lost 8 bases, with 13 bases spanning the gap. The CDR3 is CASSYSRVRAEAFF. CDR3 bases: TGTGCCAGCAGTTACTCGAGGGTCCGGGCCGAAGCTTTCTTT.

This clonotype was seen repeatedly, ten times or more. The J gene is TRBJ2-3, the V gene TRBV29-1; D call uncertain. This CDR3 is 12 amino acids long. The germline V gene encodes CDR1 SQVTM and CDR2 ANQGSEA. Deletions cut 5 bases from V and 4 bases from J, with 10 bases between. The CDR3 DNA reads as TGCAGCGTTTCGGTAGGCGCAGATACGCAGTATTTT. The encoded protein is CSVSVGADTQYF.

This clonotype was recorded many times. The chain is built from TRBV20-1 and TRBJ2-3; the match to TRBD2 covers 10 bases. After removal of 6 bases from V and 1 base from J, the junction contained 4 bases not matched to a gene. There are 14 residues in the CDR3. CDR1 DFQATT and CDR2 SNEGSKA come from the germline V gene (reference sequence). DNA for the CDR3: TGCAGTGCGCACCTAGCGGGAGGCACAGATACGCAGTATTTT. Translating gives CSAHLAGGTDTQYF.

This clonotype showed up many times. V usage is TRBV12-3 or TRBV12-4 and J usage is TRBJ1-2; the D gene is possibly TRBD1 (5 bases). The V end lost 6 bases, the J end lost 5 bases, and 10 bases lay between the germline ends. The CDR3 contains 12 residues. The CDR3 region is CASSRGVYGYTF. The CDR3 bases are TGTGCCAGCAGCCGAGGGGTTTATGGCTACACCTTC.

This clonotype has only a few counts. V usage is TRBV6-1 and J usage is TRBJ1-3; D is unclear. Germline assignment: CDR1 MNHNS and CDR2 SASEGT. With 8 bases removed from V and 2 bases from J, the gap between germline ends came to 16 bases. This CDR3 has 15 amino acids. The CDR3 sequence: CASAPSGNPGNTIYF. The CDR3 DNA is TGTGCCAGCGCGCCGAGTGGGAACCCTGGAAACACCATATATTTT.

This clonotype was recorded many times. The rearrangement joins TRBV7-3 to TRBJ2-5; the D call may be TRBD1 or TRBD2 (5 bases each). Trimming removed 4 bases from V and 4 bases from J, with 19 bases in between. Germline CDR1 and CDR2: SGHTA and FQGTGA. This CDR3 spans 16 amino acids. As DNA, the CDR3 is TGTGCCAGCAGCTCCGGCAGACCTGGGACGCGAGAGACCCAGTACTTC. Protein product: CASSSGRPGTRETQYF.

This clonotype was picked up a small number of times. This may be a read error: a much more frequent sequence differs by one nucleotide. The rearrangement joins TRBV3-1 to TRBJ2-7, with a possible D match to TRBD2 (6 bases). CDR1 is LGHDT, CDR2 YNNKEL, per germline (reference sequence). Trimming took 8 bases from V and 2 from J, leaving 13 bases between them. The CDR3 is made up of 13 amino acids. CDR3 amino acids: CASARGFPYEQYF. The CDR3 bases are TGTGCCAGCGCTCGGGGGTTCCCCTACGAGCAGTACTTC.

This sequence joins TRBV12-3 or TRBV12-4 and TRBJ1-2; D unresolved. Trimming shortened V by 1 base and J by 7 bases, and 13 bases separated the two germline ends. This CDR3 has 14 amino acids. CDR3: CASSLVGPGGGYTF. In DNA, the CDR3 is TGTGCCAGCAGTTTAGTCGGCCCAGGCGGTGGCTACACCTTC.

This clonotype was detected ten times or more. The CDR3 coding sequence is TGTGCCAGCAGCTTAGTCGAGGGACCCTATGGCTACACCTTC. Translated, it gives CASSLVEGPYGYTF. The chain recombines TRBV7-2 with TRBJ1-2; D perhaps matches TRBD1 (5 bases). CDR3 length: 14 amino acids. The V gene lost 1 base and the J gene lost 4 bases, with 10 bases spanning the gap. The V gene's germline CDR1 is SGHTA and CDR2 FQGNSA.

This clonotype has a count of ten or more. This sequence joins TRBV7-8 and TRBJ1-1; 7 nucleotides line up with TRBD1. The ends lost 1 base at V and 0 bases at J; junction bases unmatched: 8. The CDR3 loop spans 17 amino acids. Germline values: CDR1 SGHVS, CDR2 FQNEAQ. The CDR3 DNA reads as TGTGCCAGCAGCTTAGACGGGCCGACAGGGATGAACACTGAAGCTTTCTTT. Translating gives CASSLDGPTGMNTEAFF.

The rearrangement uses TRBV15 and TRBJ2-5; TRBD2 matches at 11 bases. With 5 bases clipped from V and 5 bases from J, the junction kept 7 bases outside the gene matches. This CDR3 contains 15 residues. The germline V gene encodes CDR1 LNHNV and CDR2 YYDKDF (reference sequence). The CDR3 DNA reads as TGTGCCACCAGCGGAGGCGTAGCGGGAGGGGAGACCCAGTACTTC. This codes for CATSGGVAGGETQYF.

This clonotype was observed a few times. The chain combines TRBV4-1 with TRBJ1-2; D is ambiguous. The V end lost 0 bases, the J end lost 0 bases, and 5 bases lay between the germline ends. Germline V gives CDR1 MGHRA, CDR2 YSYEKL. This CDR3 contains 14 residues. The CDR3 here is CASSQDQANYGYTF. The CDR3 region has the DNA TGCGCCAGCAGCCAAGATCAGGCTAACTATGGCTACACCTTC.

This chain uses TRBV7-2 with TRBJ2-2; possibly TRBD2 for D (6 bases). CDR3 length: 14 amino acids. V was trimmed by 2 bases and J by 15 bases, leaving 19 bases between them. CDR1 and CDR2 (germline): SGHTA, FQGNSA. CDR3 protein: CASSLRGPSGEVFF. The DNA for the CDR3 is TGTGCCAGCAGCTTACGCGGGCCTTCGGGAGAGGTGTTTTTT.

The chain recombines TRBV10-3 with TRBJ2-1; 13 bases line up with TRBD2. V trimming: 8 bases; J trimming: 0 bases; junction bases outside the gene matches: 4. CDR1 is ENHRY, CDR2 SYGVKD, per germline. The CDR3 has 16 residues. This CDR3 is CAIGGTSGISYNEQFF. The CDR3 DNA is TGTGCCATCGGGGGGACTAGCGGGATCTCCTACAATGAGCAGTTCTTC.

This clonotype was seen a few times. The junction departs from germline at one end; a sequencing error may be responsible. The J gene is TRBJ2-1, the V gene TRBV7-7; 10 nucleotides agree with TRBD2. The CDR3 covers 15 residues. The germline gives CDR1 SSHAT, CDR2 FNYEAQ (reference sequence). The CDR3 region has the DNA TGTGCTAGCAGATCTAGCGGGAGAACCTACAATGAGCAGTTCTTC. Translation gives CASRSSGRTYNEQFF.

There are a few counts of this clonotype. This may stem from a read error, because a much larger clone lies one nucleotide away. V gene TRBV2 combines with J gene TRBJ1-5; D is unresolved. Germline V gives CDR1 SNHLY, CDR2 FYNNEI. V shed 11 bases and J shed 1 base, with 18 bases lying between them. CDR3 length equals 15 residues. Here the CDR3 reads CAGKMGYASNQPQHF. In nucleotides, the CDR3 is TGTGCCGGCAAGATGGGATATGCGAGCAATCAGCCCCAGCATTTT.

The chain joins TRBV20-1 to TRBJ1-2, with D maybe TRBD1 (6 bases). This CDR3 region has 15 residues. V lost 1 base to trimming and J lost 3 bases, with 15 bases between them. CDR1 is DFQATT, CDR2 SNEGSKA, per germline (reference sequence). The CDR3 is CSARGMGAGDYGYTF. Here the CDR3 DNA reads TGCAGTGCTAGAGGAATGGGGGCTGGGGACTATGGCTACACCTTC.

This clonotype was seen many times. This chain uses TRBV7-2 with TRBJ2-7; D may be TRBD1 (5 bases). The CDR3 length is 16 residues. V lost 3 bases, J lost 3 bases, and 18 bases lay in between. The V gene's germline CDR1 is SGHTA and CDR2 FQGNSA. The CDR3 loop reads CASSFQLGQGLYEQYF. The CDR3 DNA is TGTGCCAGCAGCTTCCAGCTGGGGCAGGGTCTCTACGAGCAGTACTTC.

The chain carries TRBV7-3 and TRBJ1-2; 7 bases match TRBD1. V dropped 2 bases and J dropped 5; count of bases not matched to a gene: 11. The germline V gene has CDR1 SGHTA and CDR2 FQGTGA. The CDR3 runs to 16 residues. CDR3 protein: CASSLVRGTAGYGYTF. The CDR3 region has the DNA TGTGCCAGCAGCTTAGTTCGCGGGACAGCCGGTTATGGCTACACCTTC.